A single sample gave rise to the 9 T cell receptor beta chains below, sequenced in a study of Ad26.COV2.S vaccination and SARS-CoV-2 variants (dated by TCRdb to the early 2020s). The method was the immunoSEQ multiplex PCR assay. TCRdb re-hosts the immuneACCESS table, in-frame sequences only. Its copies lack some clones; in the studies checked, an unresolved V gene accounts for under half of them, and the cause for the rest is not known. Present in this sample are hundreds of thousands of clones, roughly 87% of which were seen just once. The top ten hold 3.4% of the sample. According to the study, the label for this sample's treatment or condition signals: some 20 received Ad26.COV2.S at low or high dose, single or two shots; 5 received placebo; per-sample allocation not given. For vaccine and placebo recipients, the sequenced repertoires came from samples collected on day 63 after the first injection.

This material consisted of peripheral blood, taken in a trial of Ad26.COV2.S vaccine versus placebo. The source is a person between 18 and 65 years old who received the Ad26.COV2.S COVID-19 vaccine or a placebo.

V is TRBV4-2 and J is TRBJ2-3; the D call may be TRBD1 or TRBD2 (6 bases each). The ends were cut back, 7 bases at V and 3 bases at J, with 14 bases in the middle. The CDR3 sequence is 14 residues long. From germline, CDR1 is LGHNA and CDR2 YNFKEQ. In DNA, the CDR3 is TGTGCCAGCAACCGAGGGGGGCAGACAGATACGCAGTATTTT. Translated: CASNRGGQTDTQYF.

The rearrangement uses TRBV5-1 and TRBJ1-1; D is unresolved. The V gene lost 4 bases and the J gene lost 7 bases, with 17 bases spanning the gap. This CDR3 spans 14 amino acids. CDR1 and CDR2 (germline): SGHRS, YFSETQ. Here the CDR3 DNA reads TGCGCCAGCAGCGCCCTGGTTAGGAAGAATGAAGCTTTCTTT. Translation gives CASSALVRKNEAFF.

This clone was picked up one time. This rearrangement joins TRBV12-3 or TRBV12-4 to TRBJ2-7; 8 bases align to TRBD1. Trimming at V came to 2 bases and at J to 6 bases, leaving 3 bases not matched to a gene. This CDR3 contains 13 residues. Here the CDR3 reads CASSLLQGVEQYF. For the CDR3, the DNA is TGTGCCAGCAGTTTATTACAGGGGGTCGAGCAGTACTTC.

The J gene is TRBJ1-2, the V gene TRBV6-5; 7 bases line up with TRBD1. Germline-derived CDR1 and CDR2 are MNHEY and SVGAGI. With V trimmed by 7 bases and J by 2 bases, 4 bases remained unmatched. The CDR3 consists of 13 residues. This chain's CDR3 is CASTMDRNYGYTF. CDR3 in DNA: TGTGCCAGCACTATGGACAGGAACTATGGCTACACCTTC.

The chain carries TRBV30 and TRBJ2-7; no definite D call. The CDR3 spans 12 residues. Germline V gives CDR1 GTSNPN, CDR2 SVGIG (reference sequence). Trimming removed 0 bases at V and 6 bases at J, with 9 bases between. The chain's CDR3 is CAWSVGRFEQYF. CDR3 nucleotide sequence: TGTGCCTGGAGTGTGGGCAGGTTCGAGCAGTACTTC. The entire variable domain, with the rest obtained from reference TRBV30 and TRBJ2-7, is as follows: SQTIHQWPATLVQPVGSPLSLECTVEGTSNPNLYWYRQAAGRGLQLLFYSVGIGQISSEVPQNLSASRPQDRQFILSSKKLLLSDSGFYLCAWSVGRFEQYFGPGTRLTVT.

The gene calls are TRBV24-1 and TRBJ2-7; D unresolved. V lost 12 bases and J lost 0, with 17 bases in between. The CDR3 runs 14 residues. Germline assignment: CDR1 KGHDR and CDR2 SFDVKD. The CDR3 DNA is TGTGCCGCCCGCGAGGCCGTAAGCTCCTACGAGCAGTACTTC. Translation gives CAAREAVSSYEQYF.

V and J are TRBV6-2 or TRBV6-3 and TRBJ2-7; D might be TRBD1 or TRBD2, each matching 5 bases. The CDR3 sequence is 12 residues long. Germline assignment: CDR1 MNHEY and CDR2 SVGEGT. V gave up 4 bases and J gave up 6 bases, with 10 bases separating them. CDR3 DNA sequence: TGTGCCAGCAGTTTTGGGGGTTCCGAGCAGTACTTC. It yields the protein CASSFGGSEQYF.

The genes are TRBV2 and TRBJ2-5; tentatively, D is TRBD1 or TRBD2 (5 bases each). The CDR3 is 14 amino acids. The V and J ends lost 8 bases and 2 bases respectively, with 15 bases between them. Germline CDR1 reads SNHLY; CDR2 reads FYNNEI. CDR3 DNA: TGTGCCAGCGGCCGGGACCGCCTACAAGAGACCCAGTACTTC. This translates into CASGRDRLQETQYF.

In this sample, this clone turned up once. This chain connects TRBV4-3 to TRBJ2-1; 10 bases are shared with TRBD2. Per germline, CDR1 LGHNA and CDR2 YSLEER. J was trimmed by 10 bases and V by 0 bases; bases with no gene match: 12. CDR3 length: 17 residues. The CDR3 protein is CASSQDPRAGGPGEQFF. For the CDR3, the DNA is TGCGCCAGCAGCCAAGATCCCCGAGCGGGGGGGCCGGGGGAGCAGTTCTTC.